The clone carrying this T cell receptor beta chain was seen at least ten times. Its target is not known. The CDR3 covers 14 residues. V was cut by 1 base and J by 6 bases, with 7 bases left in between. Per the germline V gene, CDR1 is SGHTA and CDR2 is FQGNSA. TCRdb re-derived calls from the 5' RACE reads in MiXCR, one entry per CDR3 protein. The data contain a few hundred thousand distinct CDR3 sequences, about 6.6% of them seen just once; the ten biggest clones take up 15% to 20%. This sample was taken from a study of T cells after yellow fever vaccination. As for the study in general: Low-cell-number fractions were prepared with SMART-Seq v4 Ultra Low Input. Broader study findings: Clonotypes appearing in both CD4 and CD8 compartments existed, and their share was small. The secondary T-cell response peaked on day 5, not day 15, but was weaker. Post-booster repertoires contained most primary-vaccination clones again (approximately 97% CD4, 85% to 90% CD8).

The receptor was isolated from a man between 18 and 35 years old who received the YFV17D yellow fever vaccine. The sequencing here drew on PBMCs, taken about 49 days after the first yellow fever vaccination. The chain carries TRBV7-2 and TRBJ1-6; D not certain. CDR3 bases: TGTGCCAGCAGCTTAGGAACAATTAATTCACCCCTCCACTTT. Its protein product is CASSLGTINSPLHF.